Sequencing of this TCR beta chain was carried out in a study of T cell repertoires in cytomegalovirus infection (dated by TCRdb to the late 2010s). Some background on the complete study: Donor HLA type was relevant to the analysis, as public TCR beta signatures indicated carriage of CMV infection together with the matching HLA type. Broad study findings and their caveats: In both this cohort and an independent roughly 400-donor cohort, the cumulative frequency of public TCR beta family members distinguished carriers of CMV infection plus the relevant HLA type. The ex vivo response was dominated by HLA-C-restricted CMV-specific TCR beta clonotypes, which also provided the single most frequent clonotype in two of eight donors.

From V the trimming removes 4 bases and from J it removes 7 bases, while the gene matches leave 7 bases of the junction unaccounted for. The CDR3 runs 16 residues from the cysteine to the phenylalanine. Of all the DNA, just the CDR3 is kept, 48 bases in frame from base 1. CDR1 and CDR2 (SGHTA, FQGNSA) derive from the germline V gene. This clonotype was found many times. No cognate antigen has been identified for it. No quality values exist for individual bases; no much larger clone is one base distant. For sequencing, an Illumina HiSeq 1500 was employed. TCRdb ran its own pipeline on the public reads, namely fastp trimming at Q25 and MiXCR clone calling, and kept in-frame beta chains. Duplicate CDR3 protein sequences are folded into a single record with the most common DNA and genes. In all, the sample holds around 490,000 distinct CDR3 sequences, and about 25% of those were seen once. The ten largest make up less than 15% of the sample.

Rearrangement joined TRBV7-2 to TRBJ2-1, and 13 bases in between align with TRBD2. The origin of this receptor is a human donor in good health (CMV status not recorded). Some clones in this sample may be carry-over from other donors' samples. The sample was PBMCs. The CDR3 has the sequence CASSSGTLAGGNEQFF. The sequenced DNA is TGTGCCAGCAGCTCGGGGACACTAGCGGGAGGGAATGAGCAGTTCTTC.